Following are 2 T cell receptor beta chains from one sample sequenced in a study of OX40 agonist ivuxolimab in advanced cancers. The method was immunoSEQ multiplex PCR; TCRdb's version includes in-frame clones alone and lacks a portion of them. Counted here are 26,000 or so clones, approximately 85% occurring once; the ten biggest clones make up under 30%. The sequencing here drew on CD4+ or CD8+ T cells sorted from blood, taken in a trial of the OX40 agonist ivuxolimab. Every receptor here comes from an adult with an advanced solid tumor such as melanoma, head and neck, liver or kidney cancer.

This chain's CDR3 is CASSDGSLYNEQFF. DNA for the CDR3: TGTGCCAGCAGCGATGGCTCCCTATACAATGAGCAGTTCTTC. The chain joins TRBV7-3 to TRBJ2-1; D is undetermined. The CDR3 covers 14 residues. V was pared by 5 bases and J by 4 bases, with 12 bases between. The germline gives CDR1 SGHTA, CDR2 FQGTGA.

The chain has TRBV4-1 and TRBJ2-1, with TRBD2 as a possible D gene (5 bases). Germline V CDR1 and CDR2: MGHRA, YSYEKL. CDR3 length equals 12 residues. V lost 3 bases, J lost 6 bases, and 6 bases lay in between. CDR3 DNA sequence: TGCGCCAGCAGCCACAGCGGCAATGAGCAGTTCTTC. Protein sequence: CASSHSGNEQFF.